What follows describes a single T cell receptor (beta chain). These data are taken from a study of blood T cell repertoires in COVID-19. Looking at the study overall: Acute-phase and convalescent COVID-19 samples originated in the United States, Italy and Spain.

Authors' methods: Amplifying reference gene primers gave estimates of nucleated cell counts. The assay was immunoSEQ multiplex PCR, and TCRdb's table has in-frame clones only and misses some. Clonal size and the V and J genes are those of that table, whereas D and trimming came from the DNA. The sample lists about 290,000 clones; about 90% were seen once. There are 12 residues in the CDR3. Germline CDR1 and CDR2: MDHEN and SYDVKM. V gave up 10 bases and J gave up 5 bases, with 14 bases separating them. Sequencing was performed on peripheral blood. V is TRBV28 and J is TRBJ1-1, with D possibly being TRBD1 (6 bases). This clonotype was sampled from a woman in her twenties or thirties with COVID-19, enrolled during active disease. The CDR3, as DNA: TGTGCCACTCTAGAAAGGGGGACTGAAGCTTTCTTT. As protein: CATLERGTEAFF.